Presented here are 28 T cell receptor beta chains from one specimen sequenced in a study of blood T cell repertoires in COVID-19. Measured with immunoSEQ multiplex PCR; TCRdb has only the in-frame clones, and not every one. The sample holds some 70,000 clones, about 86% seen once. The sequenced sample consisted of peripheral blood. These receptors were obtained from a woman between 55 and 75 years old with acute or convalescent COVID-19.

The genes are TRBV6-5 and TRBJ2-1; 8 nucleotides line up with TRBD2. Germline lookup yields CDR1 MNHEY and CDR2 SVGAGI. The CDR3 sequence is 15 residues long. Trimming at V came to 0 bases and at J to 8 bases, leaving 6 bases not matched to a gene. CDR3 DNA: TGTGCCAGCAGTTACTCGAGCGGGGGTAGAGATGAGCAGTTCTTC. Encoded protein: CASSYSSGGRDEQFF.

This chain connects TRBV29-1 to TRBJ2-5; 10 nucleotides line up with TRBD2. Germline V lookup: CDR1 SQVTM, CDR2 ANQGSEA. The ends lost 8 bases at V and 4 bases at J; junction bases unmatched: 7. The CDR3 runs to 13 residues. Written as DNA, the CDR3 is TGCAGCACCCCTAGCGGGAGATTAGAGACCCAGTACTTC. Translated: CSTPSGRLETQYF.

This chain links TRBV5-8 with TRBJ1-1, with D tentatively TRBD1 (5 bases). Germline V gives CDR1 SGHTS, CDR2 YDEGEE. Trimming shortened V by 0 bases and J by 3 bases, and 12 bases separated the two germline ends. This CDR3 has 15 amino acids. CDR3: CASSLGSFRDTEAFF. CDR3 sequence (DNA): TGTGCCAGCAGCTTGGGGTCGTTCAGGGACACTGAAGCTTTCTTT.

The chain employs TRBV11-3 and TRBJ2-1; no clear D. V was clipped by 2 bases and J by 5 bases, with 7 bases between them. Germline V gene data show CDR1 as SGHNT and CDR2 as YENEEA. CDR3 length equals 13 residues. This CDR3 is CASSLNSHNEQFF. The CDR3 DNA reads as TGTGCCAGCAGCTTAAACAGCCACAATGAGCAGTTCTTC.

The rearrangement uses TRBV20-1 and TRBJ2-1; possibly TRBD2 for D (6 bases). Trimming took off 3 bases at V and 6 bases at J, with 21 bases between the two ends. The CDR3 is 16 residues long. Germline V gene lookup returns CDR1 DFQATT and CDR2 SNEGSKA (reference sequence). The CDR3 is CSASPGLLLLGNEQFF. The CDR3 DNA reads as TGCAGTGCTAGTCCCGGACTACTCCTACTGGGCAATGAGCAGTTCTTC.

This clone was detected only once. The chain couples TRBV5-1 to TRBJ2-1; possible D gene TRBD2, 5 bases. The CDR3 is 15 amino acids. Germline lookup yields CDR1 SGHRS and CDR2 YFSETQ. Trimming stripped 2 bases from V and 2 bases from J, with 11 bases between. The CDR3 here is CASSLGGTAYNEQFF. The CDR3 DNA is TGCGCCAGCAGCTTAGGAGGAACCGCCTACAATGAGCAGTTCTTC.

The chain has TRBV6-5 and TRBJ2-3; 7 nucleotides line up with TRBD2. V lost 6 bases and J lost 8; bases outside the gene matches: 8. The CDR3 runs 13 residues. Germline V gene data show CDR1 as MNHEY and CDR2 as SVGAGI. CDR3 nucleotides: TGTGCCAGCAGGTGGGGGGGAGGGATTACGCAGTATTTT. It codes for CASRWGGGITQYF.

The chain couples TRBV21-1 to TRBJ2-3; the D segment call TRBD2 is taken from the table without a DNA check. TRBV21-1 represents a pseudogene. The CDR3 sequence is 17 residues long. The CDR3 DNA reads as TGTGCCAGCAGCAAAGTCGGAATAGCGGAATCCACAGATACGCAGTATTTT. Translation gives CASSKVGIAESTDTQYF.

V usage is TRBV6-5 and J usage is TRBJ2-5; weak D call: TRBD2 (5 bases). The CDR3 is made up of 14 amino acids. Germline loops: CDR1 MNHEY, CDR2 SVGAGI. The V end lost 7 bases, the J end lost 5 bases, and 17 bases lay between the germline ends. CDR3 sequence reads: CASTPAGPGETQYF. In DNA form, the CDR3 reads TGTGCCAGCACCCCCGCGGGCCCCGGGGAGACCCAGTACTTC.

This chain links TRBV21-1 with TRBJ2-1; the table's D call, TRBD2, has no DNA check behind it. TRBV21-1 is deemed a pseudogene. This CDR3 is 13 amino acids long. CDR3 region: CASSPNRRSEQFF. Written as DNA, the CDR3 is TGTGCCAGCAGTCCAAATAGGAGATCTGAGCAGTTCTTC.

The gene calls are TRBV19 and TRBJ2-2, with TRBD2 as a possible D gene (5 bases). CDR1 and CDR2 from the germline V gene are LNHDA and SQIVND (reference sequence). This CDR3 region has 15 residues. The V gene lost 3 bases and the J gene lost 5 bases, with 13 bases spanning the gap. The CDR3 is CASSMAGGQTGELFF. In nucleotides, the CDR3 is TGTGCCAGTAGTATGGCAGGAGGTCAGACCGGGGAGCTGTTTTTT.

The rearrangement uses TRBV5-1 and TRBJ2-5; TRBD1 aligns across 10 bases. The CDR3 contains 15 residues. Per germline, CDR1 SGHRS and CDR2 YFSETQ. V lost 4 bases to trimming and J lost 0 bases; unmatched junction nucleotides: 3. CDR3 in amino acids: CASSRGQGYQETQYF. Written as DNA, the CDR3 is TGCGCCAGCAGCCGGGGACAGGGGTACCAAGAGACCCAGTACTTC.

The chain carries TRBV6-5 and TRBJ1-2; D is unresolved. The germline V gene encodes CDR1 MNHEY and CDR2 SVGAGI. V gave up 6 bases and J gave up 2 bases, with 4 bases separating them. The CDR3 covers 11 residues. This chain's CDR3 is CASRQNYGYTF. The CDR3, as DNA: TGTGCCAGCAGGCAGAACTATGGCTACACCTTC.

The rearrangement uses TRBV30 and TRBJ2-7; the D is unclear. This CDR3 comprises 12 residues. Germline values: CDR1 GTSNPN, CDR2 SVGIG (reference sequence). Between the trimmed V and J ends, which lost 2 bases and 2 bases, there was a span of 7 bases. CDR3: CAWSNRAYEQYF. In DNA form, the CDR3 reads TGTGCCTGGAGTAACCGAGCCTACGAGCAGTACTTC.

The CDR3 DNA follows: TGTGCCAGCAGTTACGCGTCAGGGGAAACCGGGGAGCTGTTTTTT. This translates into CASSYASGETGELFF. The V and J genes are TRBV6-5 and TRBJ2-2; TRBD1 might be the D (6 bases). Per the germline V gene, CDR1 is MNHEY and CDR2 is SVGAGI. The V gene lost 2 bases and the J gene lost 5 bases, with 12 bases spanning the gap. The CDR3 totals 15 residues.

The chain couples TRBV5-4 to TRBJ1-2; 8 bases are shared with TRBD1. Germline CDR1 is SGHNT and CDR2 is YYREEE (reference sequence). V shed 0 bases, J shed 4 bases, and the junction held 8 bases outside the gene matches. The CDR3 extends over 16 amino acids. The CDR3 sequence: CASSLAGGLAIYGYTF. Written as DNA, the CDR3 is TGTGCCAGCAGCTTGGCAGGGGGCCTCGCAATCTATGGCTACACCTTC.

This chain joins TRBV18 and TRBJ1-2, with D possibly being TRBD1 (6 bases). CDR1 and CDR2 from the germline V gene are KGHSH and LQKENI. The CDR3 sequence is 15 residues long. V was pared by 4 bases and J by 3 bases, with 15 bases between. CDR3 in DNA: TGTGCCAGCTCACGATCCAGGGGCCAACACTATGGCTACACCTTC. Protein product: CASSRSRGQHYGYTF. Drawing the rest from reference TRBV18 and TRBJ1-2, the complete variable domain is NAGVMQNPRHLVRRRGQEARLRCSPMKGHSHVYWYRQLPEEGLKFMVYLQKENIIDESGMPKERFSAEFPKEGPSILRIQQVVRGDSAAYFCASSRSRGQHYGYTFGSGTRLTVV.

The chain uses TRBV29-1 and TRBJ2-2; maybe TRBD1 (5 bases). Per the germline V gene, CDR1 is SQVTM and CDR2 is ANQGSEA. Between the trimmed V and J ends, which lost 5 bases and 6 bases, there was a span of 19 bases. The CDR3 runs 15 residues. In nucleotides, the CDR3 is TGCAGCGTTCAGGGCGGCAGTATTCTCGCCGGGGAGCTGTTTTTT. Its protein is CSVQGGSILAGELFF.

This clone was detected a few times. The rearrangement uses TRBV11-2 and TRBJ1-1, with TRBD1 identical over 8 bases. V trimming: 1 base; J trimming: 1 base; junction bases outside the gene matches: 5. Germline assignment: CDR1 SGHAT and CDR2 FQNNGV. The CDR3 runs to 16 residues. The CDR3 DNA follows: TGTGCCAGCAGCTTAGCGGGACAGGTTAAGAACACTGAAGCTTTCTTT. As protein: CASSLAGQVKNTEAFF.

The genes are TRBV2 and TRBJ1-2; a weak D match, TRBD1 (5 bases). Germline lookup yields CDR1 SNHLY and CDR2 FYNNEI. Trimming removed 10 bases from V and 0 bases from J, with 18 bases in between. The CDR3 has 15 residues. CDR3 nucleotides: TGTGCCACCTCTCGGGACGGGGGATCTAACTATGGCTACACCTTC. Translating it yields CATSRDGGSNYGYTF.

Here the CDR3 DNA reads TGTGCCAGCAGTTTAGGGACTAGTGATGAGCAGTTCTTC. Translation: CASSLGTSDEQFF. This sequence joins TRBV12-3 or TRBV12-4 and TRBJ2-1, with 7 bases matching TRBD2. The CDR3 totals 13 residues. With 1 base clipped from V and 8 bases from J, the junction kept 2 bases outside the gene matches.

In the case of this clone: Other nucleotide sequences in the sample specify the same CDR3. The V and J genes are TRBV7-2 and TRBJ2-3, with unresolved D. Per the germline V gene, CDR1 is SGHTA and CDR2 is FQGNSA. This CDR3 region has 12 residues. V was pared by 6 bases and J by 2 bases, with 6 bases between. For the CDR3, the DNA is TGTGCCAGCAGTACATACACAGATACGCAGTATTTT. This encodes CASSTYTDTQYF.

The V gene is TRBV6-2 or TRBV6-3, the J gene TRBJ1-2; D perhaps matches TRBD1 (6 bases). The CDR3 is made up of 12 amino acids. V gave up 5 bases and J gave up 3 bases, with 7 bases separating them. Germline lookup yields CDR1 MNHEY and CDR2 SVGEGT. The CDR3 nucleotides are TGTGCCAGCAGTCACAGGGACTATGGCTACACCTTC. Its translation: CASSHRDYGYTF.

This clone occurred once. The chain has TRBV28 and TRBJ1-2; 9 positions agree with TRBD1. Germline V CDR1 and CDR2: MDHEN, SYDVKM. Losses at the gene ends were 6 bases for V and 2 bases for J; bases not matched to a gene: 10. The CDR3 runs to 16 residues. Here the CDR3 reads CASSTGTGIINYGYTF. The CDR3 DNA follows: TGTGCCAGCAGCACCGGGACAGGGATCATCAACTATGGCTACACCTTC.

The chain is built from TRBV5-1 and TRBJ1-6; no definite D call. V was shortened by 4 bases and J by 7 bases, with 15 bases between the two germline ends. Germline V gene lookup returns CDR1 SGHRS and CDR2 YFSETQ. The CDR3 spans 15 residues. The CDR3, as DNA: TGCGCCAGCAGCCCACGGGGAGGCAAGAATTCACCCCTCCACTTT. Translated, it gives CASSPRGGKNSPLHF.

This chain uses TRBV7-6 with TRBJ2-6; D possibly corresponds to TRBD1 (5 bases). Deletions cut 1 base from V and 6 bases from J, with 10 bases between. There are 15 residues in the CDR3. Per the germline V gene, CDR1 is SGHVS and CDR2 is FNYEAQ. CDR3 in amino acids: CASSLGQGKANVLTF. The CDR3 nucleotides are TGTGCCAGCAGCTTAGGGCAGGGAAAGGCCAACGTCCTGACTTTC.

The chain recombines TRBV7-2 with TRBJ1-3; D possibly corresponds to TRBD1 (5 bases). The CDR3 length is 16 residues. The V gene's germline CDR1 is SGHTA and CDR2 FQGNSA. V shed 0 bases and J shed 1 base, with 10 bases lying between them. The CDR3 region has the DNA TGTGCCAGCAGCTTAGCAGGGGTTTGGTCTGGAAACACCATATATTTT. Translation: CASSLAGVWSGNTIYF.

This chain's CDR3 is CASSPGLGLNTEAFF. The DNA of the CDR3 is TGCGCCAGCAGCCCTGGGCTGGGCTTGAACACTGAAGCTTTCTTT. The chain joins TRBV5-1 to TRBJ1-1; no firm D call. CDR3 length: 15 residues. Per the germline V gene, CDR1 is SGHRS and CDR2 is YFSETQ. V lost 4 bases, J lost 0 bases, and 13 bases lay in between.